These 3 T cell receptor beta chains were all obtained from the same sample, sequenced in a study of T cell repertoires in cytomegalovirus infection (dated by TCRdb to the late 2010s). What these receptors recognize is not known. In the paper's terms, the treatment or condition label means: in vitro stimulation with specific CMV peptide epitopes to enrich CMV-specific T cells. Sequencing was carried out with an Illumina HiSeq 1500. TCRdb's own reprocessing of the public reads used fastp at Q25 and MiXCR and kept productive beta chains. Under each unique CDR3 protein, matching rows form one entry showing the most common genes and DNA. This sample gives about 500,000 distinct CDR3 sequences in total; 25% to 35% of them show up just once. The ten top clones hold about a sixth of the sample. The sample consisted of cultured PBMCs, taken from culture after CMV antigen stimulation. Receptor source: a human donor in good health (CMV status not recorded). Some clones in this sample may be carry-over from other donors' samples.

The chain uses TRBV10-3 and TRBJ1-5; D is ambiguous. V lost 4 bases to trimming and J lost 7 bases, with 11 bases between them. CDR1 and CDR2 from the germline V gene are ENHRY and SYGVKD. The CDR3 runs 13 residues. The DNA for the CDR3 is TGTGCCATCAGTGCGAAGGCGAAACAGCCCCAGCATTTT. It encodes CAISAKAKQPQHF.

The chain uses TRBV6-5 and TRBJ2-1, with D uncertain. Trimming cost V 6 bases and J 0 bases, with 6 bases left between them. Germline values: CDR1 MNHEY, CDR2 SVGAGI. This CDR3 region has 13 residues. CDR3 sequence: CASRRLSYNEQFF. For the CDR3, the DNA is TGTGCCAGCAGGAGACTCTCCTACAATGAGCAGTTCTTC.

The chain uses TRBV5-1 and TRBJ2-1; D is unclear. V was clipped by 4 bases and J by 10 bases, with 21 bases between them. CDR3 length equals 15 residues. Per the germline V gene, CDR1 is SGHRS and CDR2 is YFSETQ. The CDR3 is CASSDSAAQVGEQFF. DNA of the CDR3: TGCGCCAGCAGCGACTCGGCGGCGCAGGTTGGGGAGCAGTTCTTC.